The 32 T cell receptor beta chains reported below all come from one sample, sequenced in a study of T cell responses to AZD1222 COVID-19 vaccine. The method was immunoSEQ multiplex PCR; TCRdb's version includes in-frame clones alone and lacks a portion of them. This sample has some 150,000 clones, with roughly 90% found just once. The material sequenced was peripheral blood, taken on day 0 of AZD1222 vaccination. These receptors all come from an adult in good health.

This clone showed up just once. The chain has TRBV3-1 (or the pseudogene TRBV3-2) and TRBJ2-3; no definite D call. V gave up 4 bases and J gave up 6 bases, with 8 bases separating them. Looked up from germline, CDR1 is LGHDT and CDR2 is YNNKEL (reference sequence). The CDR3 is made up of 12 amino acids. In DNA form, the CDR3 reads TGTGCCAGCAGCCCCTTCGGGGATACGCAGTATTTT. Translation gives CASSPFGDTQYF.

This sequence joins TRBV18 and TRBJ1-5; D call uncertain. This CDR3 spans 15 amino acids. Trimming removed 0 bases at V and 0 bases at J, with 6 bases between. CDR1 and CDR2 (germline): KGHSH, LQKENI. CDR3 protein: CASSPPSRSNQPQHF. CDR3 sequence (DNA): TGTGCCAGCTCACCACCGTCTCGTAGCAATCAGCCCCAGCATTTT.

V gene TRBV18 combines with J gene TRBJ2-1; D not resolved. The CDR3 has 14 residues. V was shortened by 6 bases and J by 5 bases, with 14 bases between the two germline ends. Germline V gives CDR1 KGHSH, CDR2 LQKENI. The CDR3 sequence: CASSRFLGDNEQFF. The CDR3 nucleotides are TGTGCCAGCTCGAGGTTTTTAGGCGACAATGAGCAGTTCTTC.

J is TRBJ1-1 and V is TRBV9; D unresolved. The germline V gene encodes CDR1 SGDLS and CDR2 YYNGEE. Deletions cut 1 base from V and 2 bases from J, with 6 bases between. CDR3 size: 13 residues. CDR3 residues: CASSVSLNTEAFF. Written as DNA, the CDR3 is TGTGCCAGCAGCGTATCCTTAAACACTGAAGCTTTCTTT.

The gene calls are TRBV2 and TRBJ2-5, with 8 bases identical to TRBD2. Germline values: CDR1 SNHLY, CDR2 FYNNEI. The CDR3 is made up of 15 amino acids. The J segment lost 5 bases and the V segment lost 4 bases, leaving 9 bases of the junction unmatched. DNA of the CDR3: TGTGCCAGCAGTGGAGTAGTAGCGGGGTCGGAGACCCAGTACTTC. As protein: CASSGVVAGSETQYF.

This rearrangement joins TRBV5-1 to TRBJ1-6; D remains ambiguous. Germline loops: CDR1 SGHRS, CDR2 YFSETQ. The CDR3 runs to 15 residues. The V end was cut by 0 bases, the J end by 3 bases, with 7 bases between. In DNA form, the CDR3 reads TGCGCCAGCAGCTTGGGGACGGTCTATAATTCACCCCTCCACTTT. Protein sequence: CASSLGTVYNSPLHF.

The table lists this clone with a count of one. The chain is built from TRBV6-4 and TRBJ2-3; D unclear. CDR3 length: 15 amino acids. Germline values: CDR1 MRHNA, CDR2 SNTAGT. The germline V and J ends were trimmed by 0 bases and 5 bases, with 12 bases remaining between them. CDR3 bases: TGTGCCAGCAGTGACTCGGCAGCTACTGAAGATACGCAGTATTTT. Translation gives CASSDSAATEDTQYF.

V gene TRBV10-2 combines with J gene TRBJ2-7; D perhaps matches TRBD2 (5 bases). Germline CDR1 is WSHSY and CDR2 is SAAADI. This CDR3 has 12 amino acids. The ends were cut back, 2 bases at V and 10 bases at J, with 12 bases in the middle. CDR3 sequence: CASSEGERGQYF. CDR3 in DNA: TGCGCCAGCAGTGAGGGGGAGAGAGGACAGTACTTC.

V is TRBV10-3 and J is TRBJ2-7; D perhaps matches TRBD2 (6 bases). Germline CDR1 reads ENHRY; CDR2 reads SYGVKD. Trimming removed 4 bases at V and 1 base at J, with 14 bases between. The CDR3 loop spans 15 amino acids. The CDR3 loop is CAISGGREASYEQYF. The DNA for the CDR3 is TGTGCCATCAGTGGCGGCAGGGAGGCTTCCTACGAGCAGTACTTC.

CDR3 nucleotides: TGTGCCAGCAGCCAACCCTTTGGGAGACAGCCACTGGCGGATACGCAGTATTTT. Its translation is CASSQPFGRQPLADTQYF. J is TRBJ2-3 and V is TRBV3-1 (or the pseudogene TRBV3-2); D tentatively reads TRBD1 or TRBD2 (5 bases each). V was clipped by 2 bases and J by 6 bases, with 24 bases between them. CDR1 is LGHDT and CDR2 is YNNKEL in the germline V gene (reference sequence). This CDR3 is 18 amino acids long.

This clone has a handful of counts. The V gene is TRBV11-1, the J gene TRBJ1-4; a weak D match, TRBD1 (5 bases). Per the germline V gene, CDR1 is SGHAT and CDR2 is FQDESV (reference sequence). V was shortened by 0 bases and J by 5 bases, with 13 bases between the two germline ends. This CDR3 is built from 16 residues. CDR3 nucleotide sequence: TGTGCCAGCAGCTTAGCGTCCGGGGGACTGAATGAAAAACTGTTTTTT. Protein: CASSLASGGLNEKLFF.

The chain is built from TRBV28 and TRBJ1-6; D may be TRBD1 (6 bases). Germline values: CDR1 MDHEN, CDR2 SYDVKM. V was pared by 2 bases and J by 5 bases, with 13 bases between. The CDR3 has 16 amino acids. The CDR3 protein is CASSLGQGRHNSPLHF. DNA for the CDR3: TGTGCCAGCAGTTTAGGGCAGGGGCGGCATAATTCACCCCTCCACTTT.

The V gene is TRBV6-5, the J gene TRBJ1-4; the D is unclear. CDR1 MNHEY and CDR2 SVGAGI come from the germline V gene. This CDR3 comprises 13 residues. V lost 4 bases and J lost 0, with 3 bases in between. CDR3 coding DNA: TGTGCCAGCAGTTTGGCAACTAATGAAAAACTGTTTTTT. Translating gives CASSLATNEKLFF.

The rearrangement links TRBV4-1 to TRBJ2-3, with 8 bases fitting TRBD2. The J segment lost 1 base and the V segment lost 4 bases, leaving 10 bases of the junction unmatched. This CDR3 spans 17 amino acids. Looked up from germline, CDR1 is MGHRA and CDR2 is YSYEKL. The CDR3 nucleotides are TGCGCCAGCAGCCTAGCACGGGATAGCGGGGGCACAGATACGCAGTATTTT. Translation: CASSLARDSGGTDTQYF.

This clone came up once. The rearrangement uses TRBV5-1 and TRBJ2-2; weak D call: TRBD1 (6 bases). CDR3 length: 14 amino acids. Trimming left V 5 bases short and J 3 bases short, with 11 bases between. Germline CDR1 reads SGHRS; CDR2 reads YFSETQ. CDR3 region: CASSTGLYTGELFF. DNA for the CDR3: TGCGCCAGCAGTACAGGGCTGTACACCGGGGAGCTGTTTTTT.

The J gene is TRBJ2-3, the V gene TRBV9, with TRBD2 matching over 12 bases. CDR1 and CDR2 from the germline V gene are SGDLS and YYNGEE. V gave up 4 bases and J gave up 2 bases; unmatched junction bases: 8. This CDR3 spans 17 amino acids. The CDR3 DNA follows: TGTGCCAGCAGCACCGGACTAGCGGGAAGCTACACAGATACGCAGTATTTT. It codes for CASSTGLAGSYTDTQYF.

The chain employs TRBV28 and TRBJ2-7; 7 nucleotides align to TRBD2. The CDR3 length is 15 residues. Trimming at V came to 4 bases and at J to 1 base, leaving 7 bases not matched to a gene. Per germline, CDR1 MDHEN and CDR2 SYDVKM. CDR3 region: CASSSRRGRSYEQYF. CDR3 coding DNA: TGTGCCAGCAGTTCCCGGCGGGGGAGGTCCTACGAGCAGTACTTC.

The V call is TRBV6-1, the J call TRBJ1-3; the D is unclear. CDR3 size: 15 residues. V gave up 2 bases and J gave up 1 base, with 9 bases separating them. Germline V lookup: CDR1 MNHNS, CDR2 SASEGT. The CDR3 reads CASSERERSGNTIYF. In DNA, the CDR3 is TGTGCCAGCAGTGAACGGGAGAGATCTGGAAACACCATATATTTT.

This chain uses TRBV4-1 with TRBJ2-1; 8 bases agree with TRBD1. The V gene's germline CDR1 is MGHRA and CDR2 YSYEKL. The CDR3 loop spans 15 amino acids. J gave up 2 bases and V 1 base, and 1 base lay outside the gene matches. The CDR3, as DNA: TGCGCCAGCAGCCAAGGGACAGGGACCTACAATGAGCAGTTCTTC. This sequence encodes CASSQGTGTYNEQFF.

The V and J genes are TRBV15 and TRBJ1-3; tentatively, D is TRBD1 (5 bases). This CDR3 has 14 residues. The ends were cut back, 7 bases at V and 2 bases at J, with 12 bases in the middle. Germline lookup yields CDR1 LNHNV and CDR2 YYDKDF (reference sequence). The CDR3 bases are TGTGCCACCACCTCGGGGACTGCTGGAAACACCATATATTTT. Its translation: CATTSGTAGNTIYF.

The chain recombines TRBV4-1 with TRBJ2-1; 16 bases line up with TRBD2. The CDR3 has 17 amino acids. Germline V gives CDR1 MGHRA, CDR2 YSYEKL. The V gene end was trimmed by 3 bases and the J gene end by 6 bases; junction bases not matched to a gene: 5. DNA of the CDR3: TGCGCCAGCAGCCAGGGACTAGCGGGAGGGCCACTCAATGAGCAGTTCTTC. Translation: CASSQGLAGGPLNEQFF.

The CDR3 coding sequence is TGCAGCACCGGGACTAGCGGGAGATCTGGAGGTAATGAGCAGTTCTTC. Its translation is CSTGTSGRSGGNEQFF. This chain links TRBV29-1 with TRBJ2-1; 14 nucleotides agree with TRBD2. V trimming: 8 bases; J trimming: 7 bases; junction bases outside the gene matches: 13. Germline CDR1 SQVTM, CDR2 ANQGSEA. The CDR3 has 16 amino acids.

In this sample, this clone turned up a few times. This chain uses TRBV10-3 with TRBJ2-7; D is uncertain. Germline lookup yields CDR1 ENHRY and CDR2 SYGVKD. The CDR3 consists of 11 residues. V was trimmed by 7 bases and J by 6 bases, leaving 10 bases between them. CDR3: CAIMGYGEQYF. The CDR3 DNA is TGTGCCATCATGGGATACGGCGAGCAGTACTTC.

The chain uses TRBV6-4 and TRBJ2-3, with D possibly TRBD1 on 6 matching bases. The CDR3 has 13 amino acids. Germline loops: CDR1 MRHNA, CDR2 SNTAGT. Trimming removed 4 bases from V and 3 bases from J, with 8 bases in between. CDR3 region: CASSGTETDTQYF. The DNA for the CDR3 is TGTGCCAGCAGTGGGACAGAGACAGATACGCAGTATTTT.

The chain is built from TRBV6-5 and TRBJ1-1, with TRBD1 matching 10 bases. CDR3 length equals 16 residues. In germline, CDR1 is MNHEY, CDR2 SVGAGI. Trimming at V came to 4 bases and at J to 5 bases, leaving 10 bases not matched to a gene. The CDR3 DNA is TGTGCCAGCAGTTTCCTCCGGGACAGGGGATTGACTGAAGCTTTCTTT. Amino acids: CASSFLRDRGLTEAFF.

The chain joins TRBV3-1 (or the pseudogene TRBV3-2) to TRBJ2-2, with 13 bases that match TRBD2. Trimming cost V 6 bases and J 4 bases; bases outside gene matches: 8. Germline V gene data show CDR1 as LGHDT and CDR2 as YNNKEL (reference sequence). This CDR3 is built from 17 residues. The CDR3 sequence: CASRGPGLAGRTGELFF. For the CDR3, the DNA is TGTGCCAGCAGAGGACCGGGACTAGCGGGACGCACCGGGGAGCTGTTTTTT.

This clone was seen more than once but under ten times. The chain recombines TRBV9 with TRBJ1-5; D is unresolved. The CDR3 sequence is 15 residues long. The V gene lost 0 bases and the J gene lost 7 bases, with 14 bases spanning the gap. Per the germline V gene, CDR1 is SGDLS and CDR2 is YYNGEE. CDR3 region: CASSVASGGGQPQHF. The DNA for the CDR3 is TGTGCCAGCAGCGTAGCCAGCGGAGGTGGCCAGCCCCAGCATTTT.

This clone showed up just once. The gene calls are TRBV27 and TRBJ1-6, with TRBD1 matching 8 bases. Trimming cost V 5 bases and J 9 bases; bases outside gene matches: 9. Looked up from germline, CDR1 is MNHEY and CDR2 is SMNVEV (reference sequence). The CDR3 has 15 amino acids. DNA of the CDR3: TGTGCCAGCAGTGCCGCAGGGGGCCAGGGTTCACCCCTCCACTTT. Its translation: CASSAAGGQGSPLHF.

The CDR3 sequence: CASSIAKDRGASNQPQHF. The CDR3 DNA reads TGTGCCAGTAGTATAGCTAAAGACAGGGGCGCTAGCAATCAGCCCCAGCATTTT. The chain links TRBV19 to TRBJ1-5, with 8 positions matching TRBD1. The CDR3 loop spans 18 amino acids. Per the germline V gene, CDR1 is LNHDA and CDR2 is SQIVND (reference sequence). V shed 1 base and J 0 bases; nucleotides not matched to a gene: 8.

The CDR3 DNA reads TGTGCCACCAGTGATGCCAGACAGGGTTACTACGAGCAGTACTTC. Translation gives CATSDARQGYYEQYF. V and J are TRBV24-1 and TRBJ2-7; TRBD1 agrees at 7 bases. The V segment lost 3 bases and the J segment 3 bases; nucleotides outside the gene matches: 7. The CDR3 spans 15 residues. Germline V gene lookup returns CDR1 KGHDR and CDR2 SFDVKD.

The chain has TRBV14 and TRBJ1-4; maybe TRBD1 (6 bases). CDR1 and CDR2 from the germline V gene are SGHDN and FVKESK. The V end was cut by 5 bases, the J end by 1 base, with 20 bases between. This CDR3 spans 18 amino acids. The CDR3 here is CASSGAGTPLQTNEKLFF. The CDR3 coding sequence is TGTGCCAGCAGCGGCGCCGGGACACCACTACAAACTAATGAAAAACTGTTTTTT. Full variable domain (missing parts from reference TRBV14 and TRBJ1-4): EAGVTQFPSHSVIEKGQTVTLRCDPISGHDNLYWYRRVMGKEIKFLLHFVKESKQDESGMPNNRFLAERTGGTYSTLKVQPAELEDSGVYFCASSGAGTPLQTNEKLFFGSGTQLSVL.

The rearrangement uses TRBV2 and TRBJ1-5, with D maybe TRBD1 (5 bases). The CDR3 has 14 residues. The V end was cut by 4 bases, the J end by 2 bases, with 9 bases between. CDR1 SNHLY and CDR2 FYNNEI come from the germline V gene. CDR3 sequence reads: CASSGTLGNQPQHF. CDR3 bases: TGTGCCAGCAGTGGGACATTGGGCAATCAGCCCCAGCATTTT.